These 32 T cell receptor beta chains came from one sample sequenced in a study of immune cell composition in non-small cell lung cancer. Sequencing was performed with immunoSEQ multiplex PCR; in TCRdb, only in-frame clones are kept and a portion is missing. The data show approximately 3,200 clones, with 79% seen just once and 36% held by the top ten. The material sequenced was lung tumor tissue. The receptors were sampled from a human donor with non-small cell lung cancer.

The sample holds a few counts of this clone. The genes are TRBV5-1 and TRBJ2-7; 8 bases are shared with TRBD1. The CDR3 is 15 residues long. V lost 3 bases to trimming and J lost 7 bases; unmatched junction nucleotides: 12. Germline values: CDR1 SGHRS, CDR2 YFSETQ. The CDR3 region is CASSWGRTGPTEQYF. CDR3 DNA sequence: TGCGCCAGCAGCTGGGGACGGACAGGGCCTACAGAGCAGTACTTC.

The rearrangement uses TRBV4-1 and TRBJ1-1, with D possibly being TRBD1 (6 bases). The CDR3 consists of 16 residues. V lost 2 bases and J lost 3, with 16 bases in between. CDR1 is MGHRA, CDR2 YSYEKL, per germline. The CDR3 spells CASSQRTDRDYTEAFF. In DNA, the CDR3 is TGCGCCAGCAGCCAACGAACGGACAGAGACTACACTGAAGCTTTCTTT.

The chain recombines TRBV19 with TRBJ1-2; 7 positions match TRBD1. CDR3 size: 14 residues. Germline values: CDR1 LNHDA, CDR2 SQIVND (reference sequence). The J segment lost 5 bases and the V segment lost 4 bases, leaving 7 bases of the junction unmatched. CDR3 residues: CASSNGQVRYGYTF. The DNA of the CDR3 is TGTGCCAGTAGTAACGGACAGGTCCGGTATGGCTACACCTTC.

The gene calls are TRBV7-2 and TRBJ2-3; a possible D gene is TRBD1 (6 bases). The CDR3 has 14 residues. V was clipped by 7 bases and J by 2 bases, with 13 bases between them. Germline assignment: CDR1 SGHTA and CDR2 FQGNSA. The CDR3 region is CASTSNRVTDTQYF. CDR3 in DNA: TGTGCCAGCACCTCGAACAGGGTCACAGATACGCAGTATTTT.

This clone was counted once. The V gene is TRBV11-1, the J gene TRBJ1-3, with a possible D match to TRBD1 (5 bases). Per germline, CDR1 SGHAT and CDR2 FQDESV (reference sequence). V lost 2 bases to trimming and J lost 1 base, with 12 bases between them. The CDR3 runs to 16 residues. CDR3 sequence: CASSLIGGLSGNTIYF. CDR3 nucleotides: TGTGCCAGCAGCTTAATCGGGGGACTGTCTGGAAACACCATATATTTT.

J is TRBJ1-2 and V is TRBV7-2; 7 bases match TRBD1. V dropped 5 bases and J dropped 7; count of bases not matched to a gene: 22. Germline CDR1 is SGHTA and CDR2 is FQGNSA. This CDR3 spans 18 amino acids. The DNA of the CDR3 is TGTGCCAGCAGCCTGACAGGGTCTAGGGGGGTGAGTTATCGTGGCTACACCTTC. This codes for CASSLTGSRGVSYRGYTF.

In this sample, this clone turned up once. The CDR3 is CASSPEGGSIADTQYF. The CDR3 nucleotides are TGCGCCAGCAGCCCGGAGGGGGGGAGCATTGCAGATACGCAGTATTTT. J is TRBJ2-3 and V is TRBV5-1, with D perhaps TRBD2 (7 bases). The germline V gene encodes CDR1 SGHRS and CDR2 YFSETQ. CDR3 length: 16 amino acids. The V and J ends lost 4 bases and 4 bases respectively, with 19 bases between them.

The chain joins TRBV5-4 to TRBJ1-2; D is uncertain. Germline V lookup: CDR1 SGHNT, CDR2 YYREEE (reference sequence). This CDR3 has 16 amino acids. Trimming removed 4 bases at V and 3 bases at J, with 19 bases between. CDR3 in amino acids: CASSPGSGPRDYGYTF. The DNA of the CDR3 is TGTGCCAGCAGCCCGGGATCGGGCCCAAGGGACTATGGCTACACCTTC.

This chain connects TRBV19 to TRBJ2-1, with D tentatively TRBD1 (6 bases). The germline gives CDR1 LNHDA, CDR2 SQIVND (reference sequence). The CDR3 runs 15 residues. V lost 1 base and J 4 bases, leaving 11 bases between the germline ends. In DNA, the CDR3 is TGTGCCAGTAGTATAGGCTCCAGGGGATACAATGAGCAGTTCTTC. Translating gives CASSIGSRGYNEQFF.

This clone was counted once. The CDR3 sequence is CASSLGTRTGSQETQYF. For the CDR3, the DNA is TGCGCCAGCAGCTTGGGAACCCGGACAGGGTCCCAAGAGACCCAGTACTTC. The chain joins TRBV5-1 to TRBJ2-5; 8 bases align to TRBD1. This CDR3 contains 17 residues. Germline CDR1 SGHRS, CDR2 YFSETQ. V gave up 0 bases and J gave up 1 base; unmatched junction bases: 8.

J is TRBJ1-2 and V is TRBV4-2; maybe TRBD1 (5 bases). Germline CDR1 reads LGHNA; CDR2 reads YNFKEQ. The CDR3 totals 15 residues. The V end was cut by 4 bases, the J end by 3 bases, with 15 bases between. The CDR3 here is CASSPRRATDYGYTF. Written as DNA, the CDR3 is TGTGCCAGCAGCCCACGCAGGGCCACCGACTATGGCTACACCTTC.

This clone has just a few counts. The chain recombines TRBV7-2 with TRBJ1-3; possibly TRBD1 for D (6 bases). Trimming shortened V by 5 bases and J by 3 bases, and 11 bases separated the two germline ends. Germline CDR1 reads SGHTA; CDR2 reads FQGNSA. This CDR3 is built from 14 residues. DNA of the CDR3: TGTGCCAGCAGCCTGACAGGCCTTGGAAACACCATATATTTT. It yields the protein CASSLTGLGNTIYF. Full variable domain (outside the CDR3, taken from reference TRBV7-2 and TRBJ1-3): GAGVSQSPSNKVTEKGKDVELRCDPISGHTALYWYRQSLGQGLEFLIYFQGNSAPDKSGLPSDRFSAERTGGSVSTLTIQRTQQEDSAVYLCASSLTGLGNTIYFGEGSWLTVV.

This rearrangement joins TRBV6-5 to TRBJ1-4; 9 bases align to TRBD1. CDR1 MNHEY and CDR2 SVGAGI come from the germline V gene. The CDR3 totals 14 residues. V shed 2 bases and J 7 bases; nucleotides not matched to a gene: 2. The CDR3 reads CASSYGTGSEKLFF. Written as DNA, the CDR3 is TGTGCCAGCAGTTACGGGACAGGGAGTGAAAAACTGTTTTTT.

The rearrangement links TRBV7-8 to TRBJ2-5; D gene uncertain. The J call is uncertain, as TRBJ2-7 better fits the DNA end. CDR3 size: 12 residues. From germline, CDR1 is SGHVS and CDR2 FQNEAQ. The DNA for the CDR3 is TGTGCCAGCAGCTTAGTACCCTACGAGCAGTACTTC. This codes for CASSLVPYEQYF.

The table lists this clone with a few counts. This CDR3 reads CASSVAGTHYGYTF. DNA of the CDR3: TGTGCCAGCAGCGTAGCTGGGACACACTATGGCTACACCTTC. V is TRBV6-1 and J is TRBJ1-2; TRBD1 is a possible D gene (6 bases). V was shortened by 6 bases and J by 3 bases, with 14 bases between the two germline ends. In germline, CDR1 is MNHNS, CDR2 SASEGT. The CDR3 has 14 residues.

The genes are TRBV4-2 and TRBJ2-1; a possible D gene is TRBD1 (6 bases). The V end lost 6 bases, the J end lost 4 bases, and 16 bases lay between the germline ends. There are 15 residues in the CDR3. In germline, CDR1 is LGHNA, CDR2 YNFKEQ. For the CDR3, the DNA is TGTGCCAGCAGTCGATCCGGGACAAAGTACAATGAGCAGTTCTTC. It yields the protein CASSRSGTKYNEQFF.

This clone was seen more than once but under ten times. The chain employs TRBV7-8 and TRBJ2-7; perhaps TRBD1 as D (6 bases). Germline CDR1 and CDR2: SGHVS and FQNEAQ. The CDR3 is made up of 15 amino acids. V shed 5 bases and J shed 0 bases, with 14 bases lying between them. The CDR3 DNA sequence: TGTGCCAGCAGCAAAACCGACAGGCTCTCCTACGAGCAGTACTTC. It translates to CASSKTDRLSYEQYF.

CDR3 bases: TGTGCCAGTAGTCAGGGAGGGTTTTATCAGCCCCAGCATTTT. Its translation is CASSQGGFYQPQHF. The chain couples TRBV19 to TRBJ1-5; D may be TRBD1 (5 bases). CDR3 length equals 14 residues. V was pared by 5 bases and J by 5 bases, with 13 bases between. Germline assignment: CDR1 LNHDA and CDR2 SQIVND (reference sequence).

As for this clone: It differs at one base from a far larger clone, so likely a read error. The CDR3 is CASRLGGTEAFF. Here the CDR3 DNA reads TGTGCCAGCAGACTCGGAGGAACTGAAGCTTTCTTT. The chain carries TRBV5-5 and TRBJ1-1; no definite D call. The germline gives CDR1 SGHKS, CDR2 YYEKEE (reference sequence). The CDR3 consists of 12 residues. V was pared by 5 bases and J by 5 bases, with 10 bases between.

This clone was seen only once. The chain carries TRBV7-3 and TRBJ2-2; perhaps TRBD2 as D (6 bases). V shed 2 bases and J shed 5 bases, with 6 bases lying between them. Looked up from germline, CDR1 is SGHTA and CDR2 is FQGTGA. CDR3 length equals 13 residues. The CDR3 protein is CASSLGGTGELFF. In nucleotides, the CDR3 is TGTGCCAGCAGCTTAGGGGGGACCGGGGAGCTGTTTTTT.

This clone was observed once. This chain uses TRBV6-6 with TRBJ1-1; D is perhaps TRBD1 (5 bases). V gave up 6 bases and J gave up 1 base, with 12 bases separating them. CDR3 length equals 14 residues. Germline-derived CDR1 and CDR2 are MNHNY and SVGAGI (reference sequence). CDR3 residues: CASRPGRENTEAFF. In nucleotides, the CDR3 is TGTGCCAGCAGACCCGGCAGGGAGAACACTGAAGCTTTCTTT.

The V call is TRBV7-9, the J call TRBJ1-2, with a tentative D call TRBD1 (6 bases). CDR1 is SEHNR, CDR2 FQNEAQ, per germline (reference sequence). V lost 7 bases and J lost 1, with 13 bases in between. CDR3 length: 14 amino acids. The CDR3 nucleotides read TGTGCCAGCACGGGGGCGGGGGATAACTATGGCTACACCTTC. It encodes CASTGAGDNYGYTF.

The V gene is TRBV11-3, the J gene TRBJ2-1; the match to TRBD1 covers 9 bases. With 5 bases clipped from V and 5 bases from J, the junction kept 7 bases outside the gene matches. The germline CDR1 and CDR2 sequences are SGHNT and YENEEA. The length of the CDR3 is 15 residues. This chain's CDR3 is CASSQGQGTDNEQFF. In nucleotides, the CDR3 is TGTGCCAGCAGCCAGGGACAGGGAACGGACAATGAGCAGTTCTTC.

The chain couples TRBV7-2 to TRBJ1-6; D is possibly TRBD1 (5 bases). Per germline, CDR1 SGHTA and CDR2 FQGNSA. CDR3 length: 15 amino acids. Trimming stripped 1 base from V and 7 bases from J, with 11 bases between. Here the CDR3 DNA reads TGTGCCAGCAGCTTAGGTCAACAGGTCAATTCACCCCTCCACTTT. Translating gives CASSLGQQVNSPLHF.

The rearrangement joins TRBV5-1 to TRBJ1-1; 8 positions agree with TRBD1. The V gene's germline CDR1 is SGHRS and CDR2 YFSETQ. V shed 4 bases, J shed 3 bases, and the junction held 11 bases outside the gene matches. This CDR3 spans 16 amino acids. The CDR3 DNA follows: TGCGCCAGCAGCCCAGGGACAGGAGGCAAGGACACTGAAGCTTTCTTT. Encoded protein: CASSPGTGGKDTEAFF. Full variable domain (outside the CDR3, taken from reference TRBV5-1 and TRBJ1-1): KAGVTQTPRYLIKTRGQQVTLSCSPISGHRSVSWYQQTPGQGLQFLFEYFSETQRNKGNFPGRFSGRQFSNSRSEMNVSTLELGDSALYLCASSPGTGGKDTEAFFGQGTRLTVV.

The chain combines TRBV29-1 with TRBJ2-2; 12 bases line up with TRBD2. Germline CDR1 and CDR2: SQVTM and ANQGSEA. The CDR3 runs to 19 residues. The ends lost 6 bases at V and 5 bases at J; junction bases unmatched: 19. CDR3 loop: CSVSPTSGGPVVVTGELFF. For the CDR3, the DNA is TGCAGCGTCTCCCCTACTAGCGGGGGGCCGGTGGTGGTGACCGGGGAGCTGTTTTTT.

The chain is built from TRBV10-3 and TRBJ2-6; tentative D call: TRBD1 (6 bases). Germline-derived CDR1 and CDR2 are ENHRY and SYGVKD. CDR3 length: 17 amino acids. The V gene lost 9 bases and the J gene lost 0 bases, with 18 bases spanning the gap. CDR3 sequence (DNA): TGTGCCATTAGACCAGGGCAGGGGATCTCTGGGGCCAACGTCCTGACTTTC. Translation: CAIRPGQGISGANVLTF.

The V and J genes are TRBV5-1 and TRBJ2-5; D is perhaps TRBD2 (6 bases). This CDR3 has 15 amino acids. The V gene lost 2 bases and the J gene lost 5 bases, with 16 bases spanning the gap. Germline V gene lookup returns CDR1 SGHRS and CDR2 YFSETQ. The CDR3 DNA sequence: TGCGCCAGCAGCTTTGAGGGACTGCCCCGGGAGACCCAGTACTTC. This sequence encodes CASSFEGLPRETQYF. The complete variable domain, with remaining parts taken from reference TRBV5-1 and TRBJ2-5, reads KAGVTQTPRYLIKTRGQQVTLSCSPISGHRSVSWYQQTPGQGLQFLFEYFSETQRNKGNFPGRFSGRQFSNSRSEMNVSTLELGDSALYLCASSFEGLPRETQYFGPGTRLLVL.

The J gene is TRBJ2-7, the V gene TRBV5-1; TRBD2 matches at 14 bases. CDR3 length: 18 amino acids. J was trimmed by 3 bases and V by 0 bases; bases with no gene match: 8. CDR1 is SGHRS and CDR2 is YFSETQ in the germline V gene. The CDR3 coding sequence is TGCGCCAGCAGCTTGGCCCCCGGGACTAGCGGGGGATACTACGAGCAGTACTTC. It encodes CASSLAPGTSGGYYEQYF.

The rearrangement links TRBV28 to TRBJ1-1; maybe TRBD1 (6 bases). The germline V gene encodes CDR1 MDHEN and CDR2 SYDVKM. CDR3 length: 14 residues. Trimming removed 10 bases at V and 4 bases at J, with 19 bases between. The chain's CDR3 is CAITDGTGTTEAFF. For the CDR3, the DNA is TGTGCCATTACGGACGGAACAGGGACCACTGAAGCTTTCTTT. The variable domain in full, completed from reference TRBV28 and TRBJ1-1, reads DVKVTQSSRYLVKRTGEKVFLECVQDMDHENMFWYRQDPGLGLRLIYFSYDVKMKEKGDIPEGYSVSREKKERFSLILESASTNQTSMYLCAITDGTGTTEAFFGQGTRLTVV.

Sample share makes this clone medium-sized. The chain joins TRBV7-2 to TRBJ1-6, with D hard to call. Per the germline V gene, CDR1 is SGHTA and CDR2 is FQGNSA. Trimming left V 5 bases short and J 3 bases short, with 11 bases between. The CDR3 loop spans 15 amino acids. The CDR3 here is CASSPQALYNSPLHF. As DNA, the CDR3 is TGTGCCAGCAGCCCTCAGGCACTCTATAATTCACCCCTCCACTTT.

The chain recombines TRBV4-2 with TRBJ2-7; D remains unclear. Per germline, CDR1 LGHNA and CDR2 YNFKEQ. The CDR3 contains 12 residues. V lost 1 base, J lost 9 bases, and 10 bases lay in between. The CDR3 DNA reads TGTGCCAGCAGCCAAGGTGAGGCAAGGCAGTACTTC. This codes for CASSQGEARQYF.